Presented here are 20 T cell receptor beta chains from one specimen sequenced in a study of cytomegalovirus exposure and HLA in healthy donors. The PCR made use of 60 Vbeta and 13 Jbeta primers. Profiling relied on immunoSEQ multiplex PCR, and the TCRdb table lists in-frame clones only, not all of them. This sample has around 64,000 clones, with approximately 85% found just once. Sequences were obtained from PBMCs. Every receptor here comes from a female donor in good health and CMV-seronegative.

The DNA for the CDR3 is TGTGCCAGCAGCTTGGATAGCGGGGGTCCCGGCACAGATACGCAGTATTTT. Translated, it gives CASSLDSGGPGTDTQYF. The gene calls are TRBV5-5 and TRBJ2-3; 9 bases match TRBD2. V trimming: 0 bases; J trimming: 1 base; junction bases outside the gene matches: 6. The CDR3 runs 17 residues. The germline V gene has CDR1 SGHKS and CDR2 YYEKEE (reference sequence). The complete variable domain, with remaining parts taken from reference TRBV5-5 and TRBJ2-3, reads DAGVTQSPTHLIKTRGQQVTLRCSPISGHKSVSWYQQVLGQGPQFIFQYYEKEERGRGNFPDRFSARQFPNYSSELNVNALLLGDSALYLCASSLDSGGPGTDTQYFGPGTRLTVL.

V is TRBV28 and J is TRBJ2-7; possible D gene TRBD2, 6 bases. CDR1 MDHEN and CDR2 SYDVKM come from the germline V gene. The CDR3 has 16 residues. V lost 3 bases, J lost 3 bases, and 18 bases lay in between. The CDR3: CASSFRGKGLGYEQYF. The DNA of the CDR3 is TGTGCCAGCAGTTTTCGGGGGAAAGGGCTCGGCTACGAGCAGTACTTC. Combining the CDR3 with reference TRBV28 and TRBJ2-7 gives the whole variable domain DVKVTQSSRYLVKRTGEKVFLECVQDMDHENMFWYRQDPGLGLRLIYFSYDVKMKEKGDIPEGYSVSREKKERFSLILESASTNQTSMYLCASSFRGKGLGYEQYFGPGTRLTVT.

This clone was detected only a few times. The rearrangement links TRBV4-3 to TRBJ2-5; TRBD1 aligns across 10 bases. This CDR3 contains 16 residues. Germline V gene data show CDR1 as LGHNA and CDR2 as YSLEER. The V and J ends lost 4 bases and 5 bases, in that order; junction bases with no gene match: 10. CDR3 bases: TGCGCCAGCAGCCCAGGGACAGGGGCGTTCTCTGAGACCCAGTACTTC. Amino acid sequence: CASSPGTGAFSETQYF.

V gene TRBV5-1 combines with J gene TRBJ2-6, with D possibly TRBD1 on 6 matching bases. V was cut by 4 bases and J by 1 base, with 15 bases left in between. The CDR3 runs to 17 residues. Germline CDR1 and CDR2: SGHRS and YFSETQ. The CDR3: CASSRNQDSSGANVLTF. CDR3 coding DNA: TGCGCCAGCAGCCGAAACCAGGACAGTTCTGGGGCCAACGTCCTGACTTTC.

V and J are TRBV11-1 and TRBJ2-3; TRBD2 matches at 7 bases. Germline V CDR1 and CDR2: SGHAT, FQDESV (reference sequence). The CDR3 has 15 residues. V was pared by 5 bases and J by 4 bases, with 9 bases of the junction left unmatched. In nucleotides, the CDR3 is TGTGCCAGCAGCCACTACGCGGGAGAGGCAGATACGCAGTATTTT. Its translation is CASSHYAGEADTQYF. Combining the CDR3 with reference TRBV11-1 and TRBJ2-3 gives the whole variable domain EAEVAQSPRYKITEKSQAVAFWCDPISGHATLYWYRQILGQGPELLVQFQDESVVDDSQLPKDRFSAERLKGVDSTLKIQPAELGDSAMYLCASSHYAGEADTQYFGPGTRLTVL.

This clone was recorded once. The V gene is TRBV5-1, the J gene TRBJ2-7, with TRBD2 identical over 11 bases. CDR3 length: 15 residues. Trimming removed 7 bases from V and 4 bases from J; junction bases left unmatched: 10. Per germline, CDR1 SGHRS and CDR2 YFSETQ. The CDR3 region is CASVGLAGGSYEQYF. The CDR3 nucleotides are TGCGCCAGCGTCGGACTAGCGGGCGGTTCTTACGAGCAGTACTTC.

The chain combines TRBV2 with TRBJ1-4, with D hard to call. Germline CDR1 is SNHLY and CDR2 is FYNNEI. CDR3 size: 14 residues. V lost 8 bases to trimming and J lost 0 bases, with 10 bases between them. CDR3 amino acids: CASCRETTNEKLFF. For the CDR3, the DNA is TGTGCCAGCTGTCGGGAAACAACTAATGAAAAACTGTTTTTT.

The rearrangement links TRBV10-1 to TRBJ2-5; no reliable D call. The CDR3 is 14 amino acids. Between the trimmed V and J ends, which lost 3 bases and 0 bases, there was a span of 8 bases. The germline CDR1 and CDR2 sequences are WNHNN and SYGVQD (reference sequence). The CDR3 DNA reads TGCGCCAGCAGTGACCGACGGGACCAAGAGACCCAGTACTTC. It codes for CASSDRRDQETQYF.

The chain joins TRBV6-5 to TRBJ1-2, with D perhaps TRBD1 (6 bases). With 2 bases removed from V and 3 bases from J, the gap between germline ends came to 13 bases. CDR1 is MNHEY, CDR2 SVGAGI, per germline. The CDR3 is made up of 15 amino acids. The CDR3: CASSYLSAGDYGYTF. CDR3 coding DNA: TGTGCCAGCAGTTACCTCTCCGCAGGGGACTATGGCTACACCTTC.

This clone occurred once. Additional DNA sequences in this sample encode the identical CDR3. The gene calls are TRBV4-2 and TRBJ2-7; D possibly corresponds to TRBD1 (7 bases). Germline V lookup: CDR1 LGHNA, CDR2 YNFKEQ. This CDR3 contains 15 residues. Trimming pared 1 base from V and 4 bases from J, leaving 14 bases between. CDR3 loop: CASSQGLAGGYEQYF. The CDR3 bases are TGTGCCAGCAGCCAAGGACTCGCAGGGGGGTACGAGCAGTACTTC.

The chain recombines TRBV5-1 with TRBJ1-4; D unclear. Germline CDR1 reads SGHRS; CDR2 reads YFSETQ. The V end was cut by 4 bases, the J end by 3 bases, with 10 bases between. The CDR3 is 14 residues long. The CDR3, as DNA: TGCGCCAGCAGCCCCGGGGTGCCTAATGAAAAACTGTTTTTT. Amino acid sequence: CASSPGVPNEKLFF. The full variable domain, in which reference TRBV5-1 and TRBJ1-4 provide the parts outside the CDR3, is KAGVTQTPRYLIKTRGQQVTLSCSPISGHRSVSWYQQTPGQGLQFLFEYFSETQRNKGNFPGRFSGRQFSNSRSEMNVSTLELGDSALYLCASSPGVPNEKLFFGSGTQLSVL.

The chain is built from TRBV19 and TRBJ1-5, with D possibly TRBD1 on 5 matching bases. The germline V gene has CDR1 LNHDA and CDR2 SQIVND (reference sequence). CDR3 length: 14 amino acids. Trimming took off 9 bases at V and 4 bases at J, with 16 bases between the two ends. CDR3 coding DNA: TGTGCCAGCACCGATCAGGGAGGGAATCAGCCCCAGCATTTT. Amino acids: CASTDQGGNQPQHF.

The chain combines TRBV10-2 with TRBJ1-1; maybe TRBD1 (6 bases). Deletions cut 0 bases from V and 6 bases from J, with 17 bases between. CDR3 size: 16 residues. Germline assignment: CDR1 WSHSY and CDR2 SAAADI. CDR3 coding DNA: TGCGCCAGCAGTGAGTCGAGGGGGAACCGTGAGCCTGAAGCTTTCTTT. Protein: CASSESRGNREPEAFF.

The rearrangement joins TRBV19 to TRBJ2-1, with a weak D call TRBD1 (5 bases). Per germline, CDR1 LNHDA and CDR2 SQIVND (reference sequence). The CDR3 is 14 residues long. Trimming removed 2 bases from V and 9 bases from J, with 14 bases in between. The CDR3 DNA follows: TGTGCCAGTAGTATAAGGCAGGGAAAAGGTGAGCAGTTCTTC. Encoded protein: CASSIRQGKGEQFF.

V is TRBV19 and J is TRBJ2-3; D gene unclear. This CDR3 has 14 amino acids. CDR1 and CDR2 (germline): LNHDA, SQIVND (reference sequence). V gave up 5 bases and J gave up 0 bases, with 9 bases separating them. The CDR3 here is CASSPTSSTDTQYF. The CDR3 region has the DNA TGTGCCAGTAGTCCGACTTCTAGCACAGATACGCAGTATTTT.

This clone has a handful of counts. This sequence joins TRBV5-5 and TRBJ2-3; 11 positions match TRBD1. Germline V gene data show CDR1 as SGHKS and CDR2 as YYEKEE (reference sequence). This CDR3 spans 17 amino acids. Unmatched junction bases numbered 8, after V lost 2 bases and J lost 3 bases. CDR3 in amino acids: CASSLADRGLETDTQYF. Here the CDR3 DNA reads TGTGCCAGCAGCTTAGCGGACAGGGGGCTTGAGACAGATACGCAGTATTTT.

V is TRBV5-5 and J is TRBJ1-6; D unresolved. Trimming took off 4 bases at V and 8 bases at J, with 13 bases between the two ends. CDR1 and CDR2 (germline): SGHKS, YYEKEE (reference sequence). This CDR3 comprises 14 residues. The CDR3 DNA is TGTGCCAGCAGCCCATACATGGTCGATTCACCCCTCCACTTT. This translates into CASSPYMVDSPLHF.

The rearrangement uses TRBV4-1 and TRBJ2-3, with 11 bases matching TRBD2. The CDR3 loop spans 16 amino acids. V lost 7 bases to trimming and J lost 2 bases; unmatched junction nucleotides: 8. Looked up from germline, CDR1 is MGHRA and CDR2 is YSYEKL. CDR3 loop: CASTPGLAVFTDTQYF. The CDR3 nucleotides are TGCGCCAGCACCCCGGGACTAGCGGTATTCACAGATACGCAGTATTTT.

For the CDR3, the DNA is TGCAGCGTTGTCCTCACAGATACGCAGTATTTT. This codes for CSVVLTDTQYF. The J gene is TRBJ2-3, the V gene TRBV29-1; D unresolved. CDR1 is SQVTM, CDR2 ANQGSEA, per germline. Deletions cut 4 bases from V and 2 bases from J, with 4 bases between. This CDR3 comprises 11 residues.

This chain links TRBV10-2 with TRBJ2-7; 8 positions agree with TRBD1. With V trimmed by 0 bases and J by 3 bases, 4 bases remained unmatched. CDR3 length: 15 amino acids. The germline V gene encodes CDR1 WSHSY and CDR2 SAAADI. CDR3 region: CASSESWTGFYEQYF. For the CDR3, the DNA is TGCGCCAGCAGTGAGTCATGGACAGGGTTCTACGAGCAGTACTTC.